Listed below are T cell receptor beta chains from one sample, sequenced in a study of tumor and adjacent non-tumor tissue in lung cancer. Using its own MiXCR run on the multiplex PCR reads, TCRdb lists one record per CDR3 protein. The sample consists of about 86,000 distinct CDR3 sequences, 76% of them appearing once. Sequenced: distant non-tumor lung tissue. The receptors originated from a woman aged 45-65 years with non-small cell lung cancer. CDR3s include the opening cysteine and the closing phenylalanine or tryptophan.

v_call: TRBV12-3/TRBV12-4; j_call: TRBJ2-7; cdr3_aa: CASSLDWGGRKERYF
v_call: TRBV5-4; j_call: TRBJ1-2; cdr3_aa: CASSLVGGLSSYTF
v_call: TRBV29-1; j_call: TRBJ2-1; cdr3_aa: CRADGTGGVEQFF
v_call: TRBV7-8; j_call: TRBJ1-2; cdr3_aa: CVSSLASVGYGYTF
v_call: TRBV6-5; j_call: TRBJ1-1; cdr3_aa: CVSRGHQALDEAFF
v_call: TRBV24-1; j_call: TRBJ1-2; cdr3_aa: CATSDLGSGGSPDGYTF
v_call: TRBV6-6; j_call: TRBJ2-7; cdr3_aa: CSSSSRDRTYKQYF
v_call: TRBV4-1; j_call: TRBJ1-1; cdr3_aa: CASSLFAYTATFF
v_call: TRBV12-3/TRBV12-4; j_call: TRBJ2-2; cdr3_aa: CASTNLAGVASGELFF
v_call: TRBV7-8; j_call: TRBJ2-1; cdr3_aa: CASNFMAGLNERFF
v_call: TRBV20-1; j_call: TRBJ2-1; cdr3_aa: CSVMRREADEQFF
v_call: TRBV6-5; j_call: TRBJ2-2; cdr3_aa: CASSPRRTANTVELFF
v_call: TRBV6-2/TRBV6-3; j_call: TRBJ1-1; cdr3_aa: CASSRPEETGAFF
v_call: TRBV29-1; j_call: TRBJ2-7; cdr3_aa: CNVVGEAGGVLYEQYF
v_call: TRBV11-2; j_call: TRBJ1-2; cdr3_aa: CACSLETGGRGYGNTF
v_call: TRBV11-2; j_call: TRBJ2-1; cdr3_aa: CVSSPGTSNGQFF
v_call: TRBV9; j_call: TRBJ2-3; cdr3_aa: CVSSVVGSGGGDTQYF
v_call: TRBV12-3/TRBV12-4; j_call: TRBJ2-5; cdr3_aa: CATSLGQGQTQYF
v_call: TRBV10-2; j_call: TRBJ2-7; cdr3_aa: CASGAYTRLSGEEEQYF
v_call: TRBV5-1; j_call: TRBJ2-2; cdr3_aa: CASSYDSNTGEPFF
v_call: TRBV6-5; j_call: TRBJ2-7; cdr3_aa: CDSSLNLAEIYEQYF
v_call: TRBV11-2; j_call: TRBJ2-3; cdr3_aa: CASSLGPPGTHTQYF
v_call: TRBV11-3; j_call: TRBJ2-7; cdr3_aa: CASSRGKGEKYF
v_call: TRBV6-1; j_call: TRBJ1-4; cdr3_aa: CASCGPGPGLAKEKLFF
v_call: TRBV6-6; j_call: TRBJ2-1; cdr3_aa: CASSPGQWSNEEFF
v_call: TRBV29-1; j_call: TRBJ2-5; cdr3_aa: CSVEGGEVPPEETRYF
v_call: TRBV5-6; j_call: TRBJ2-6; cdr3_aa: CASSLWWRSGAKVLTF
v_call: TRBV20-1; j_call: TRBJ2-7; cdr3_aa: CSVRERDSYEQYF
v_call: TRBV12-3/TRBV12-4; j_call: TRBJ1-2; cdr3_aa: CTSGIGTDYGYTF
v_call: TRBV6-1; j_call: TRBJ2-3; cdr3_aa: CASSELVGDTDTQYF
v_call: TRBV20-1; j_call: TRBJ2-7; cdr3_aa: CSASQQERFDEQYF
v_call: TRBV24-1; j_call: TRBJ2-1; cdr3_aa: CATSAKGLGLVYNEQFF
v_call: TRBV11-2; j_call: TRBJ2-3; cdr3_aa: CAISLVPPGDHTQYF
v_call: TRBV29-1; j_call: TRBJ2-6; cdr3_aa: CSVGGQASFSGANVLTF
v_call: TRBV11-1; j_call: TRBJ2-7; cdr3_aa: CAGSPGLVPISYEQYF
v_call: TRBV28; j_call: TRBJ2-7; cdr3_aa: CASSEGDGRYKKYF
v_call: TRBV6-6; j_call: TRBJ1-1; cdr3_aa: CASSFGPWSGGDTEAFF
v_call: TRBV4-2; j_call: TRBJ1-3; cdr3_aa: CASSQAFLDSGNTIYF
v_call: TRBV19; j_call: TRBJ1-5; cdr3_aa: CASSRGTRENQPQHF
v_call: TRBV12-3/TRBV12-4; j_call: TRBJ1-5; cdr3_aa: CPSNDRPNVNQPQHF
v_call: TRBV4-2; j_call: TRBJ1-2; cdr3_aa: CTSSQDLSVNYGHTF
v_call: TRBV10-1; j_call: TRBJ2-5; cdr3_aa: CAGSDGGETQYF
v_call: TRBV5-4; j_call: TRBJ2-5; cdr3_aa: CASKCSGSRETQYF
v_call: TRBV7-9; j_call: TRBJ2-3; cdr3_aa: CASSFPTSWGGGSTDTQYF
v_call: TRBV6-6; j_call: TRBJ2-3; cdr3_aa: CAGRQGGQYTDTQYF
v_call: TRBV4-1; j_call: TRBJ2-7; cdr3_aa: CATSHVGRTGSYEQYF
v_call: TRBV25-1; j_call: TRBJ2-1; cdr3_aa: CAITIGRVGEREQFF
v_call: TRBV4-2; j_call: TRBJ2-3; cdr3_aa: CASSQDGGSTDRQYF
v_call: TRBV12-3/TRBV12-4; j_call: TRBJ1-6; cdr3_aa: CAGRLDSSSPLHF